This record looks at one T cell receptor beta chain sequence and its context. Its cognate antigen has yet to be identified. Per-base qualities were not stored, and no clone one base away is much larger. The sample belongs to a study of shared clonotypes between healthy human individuals (dated by TCRdb to the early 2020s). Some background on the complete study: The cohort comprised a couple of women and a few men aged 18 to 49 years. Libraries were prepared and TCR repertoires were sequenced by different laboratories using diverse techniques, in order to increase sequencing depth and limit assay-specific biases. To estimate repertoire size and how much clonotypes are shared between individuals, the study performed deep sequencing of blood TCR repertoires from about five healthy adults. Per donor, three plates each were used for CD4 naive and CD4 memory, two for CD8 naive, and one for CD8 memory. Between about 0.85 and 9.5 billion PBMCs per donor were obtained by leukapheresis.

Study-wide conclusions, independent of this receptor: Sampling was restricted to blood, and TCR repertoires in tissue are likely to differ from TCR repertoires in blood. Higher generation probabilities were observed for clonotypes shared by all four sorted-subset donors than for non-shared clonotypes. Estimated clonotype richness was generally larger for naive than for memory subsets. Even with the large sequencing depth, rarefaction of the sorted-subset datasets indicated that sequencing was incomplete. Based on pairwise subsampling, the degree of clonotype sharing among donors was expected to be affected by sequencing depth. Sharing across a handful of donors was observed for around 5% of naive CD4, over 3% of naive CD8, roughly 2.3% of memory CD4, and about 0.4% of memory CD8 clonotypes. The small number of donors limited the genetic and exposure-history diversity represented.

Donors were healthy HIV-negative adults with no recently reported acute infections or vaccinations. All donors were Caucasian adults living in Nashville, Tennessee, USA. CD4+ T cells were enriched by magnetic negative selection; naive cells were then positively selected on CD45RA, and the negative fraction formed the memory subset. After blood collection by leukapheresis, PBMCs were isolated using Ficoll-Histopaque density gradient centrifugation and then cryopreserved in the vapor phase of liquid nitrogen. Purity and quantity of every magnetically sorted T cell population were checked by analytical flow cytometry. Each sorted fraction had its genomic DNA isolated and then quantified by UV absorbance on a Nanodrop 2000c. Using the deep immunoSEQ assay, multiplex PCR amplified TCR CDR3 regions from genomic DNA. Extracted genomic DNA from each cell subset was spread evenly across all wells of several immunoSEQ 96-well plates, with each plate serving as a replicate. For sorted subsets, each replicate PCR was loaded with about 0.2 ug genomic DNA, equivalent to 25,000 to 30,000 T cell genomes. The purified libraries were quantified using a Qubit 3.0 fluorometer, sized with a Bioanalyzer 2100, and then quantified again using the KAPA Library Quantification kit. Each immunoSEQ 96-well plate was sequenced on its own single-read 150-cycle Illumina NextSeq 550 flow cell. Processing in the source paper ran as follows. Because only junctional sequences without quality scores were contained in the immunoSEQ output, filtering matching that applied to full-length reads could not be performed. To assign V/J genes and CDR3, sequences were annotated against IMGT germline references using PyIR, a Python wrapper for IgBLAST v1.9. Reads were filtered out if the reads had weak V/J assignments (E-value above 1e-6), no CDR3, stop codons, out-of-frame junctions, or ambiguous translated residues. V3J clonotypes were defined as sequences sharing the same inferred V gene, J gene, and CDR3 amino acid sequence. Percentage overlap between repertoires was computed as shared unique clonotypes divided by the size of the smaller repertoire. RTK rarefaction, the Chao1 estimator, and Recon v2.1 estimates of unobserved clonotypes were used to assess repertoire richness. OLGA was used to compute generation probabilities for all TCRbeta clonotypes that the gDNA method yielded from a few donors. TCRdb mirrors the immuneACCESS table, restricted to in-frame sequences. Some clones are absent from its copies; in checked studies, under half trace to an unresolved V gene, and the reason for the others is unknown. D and trimming were read from the DNA, whereas the V and J calls and clone size are those reported in that table. For this sample the table gives about 2.4 million clones, of which just over 90% were detected only once. The ten biggest clones cover about 0.13% of the sample.

The sample was naive CD4+ T cells sorted from blood. What the cell subset or site label conveys for this sample: CD45RA+ positively selected. This sequence originates from a man aged 18 to 29 in good health.

The CDR3 amino acid sequence is: CATTSAADTQYF. The DNA is TGTGCCACTACTAGCGCGGCAGATACGCAGTATTTT. The sequence links TRBV10-3 to TRBJ2-3, with TRBD2 matching 7 junction bases. The CDR3 contains 12 residues, cysteine and phenylalanine counted. The DNA shown is the 36-base CDR3, in frame from base 1. Reading the germline V gene gives CDR1 ENHRY and CDR2 SYGVKD. Trimming accounts for 10 bases at V and 4 bases at J, while the number of junction bases matched to no gene is 5.